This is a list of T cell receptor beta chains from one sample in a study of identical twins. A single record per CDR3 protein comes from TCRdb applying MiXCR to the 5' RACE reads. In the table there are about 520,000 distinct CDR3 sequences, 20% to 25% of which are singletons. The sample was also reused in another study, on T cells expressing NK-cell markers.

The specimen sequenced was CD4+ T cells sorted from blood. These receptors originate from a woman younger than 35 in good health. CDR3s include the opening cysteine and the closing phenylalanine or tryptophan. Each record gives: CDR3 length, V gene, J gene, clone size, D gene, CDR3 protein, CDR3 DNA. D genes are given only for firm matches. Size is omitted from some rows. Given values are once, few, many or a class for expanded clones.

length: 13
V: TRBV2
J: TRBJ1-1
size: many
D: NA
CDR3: CASSGQENTEAFF
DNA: TGTGCCAGCAGTGGACAGGAGAACACTGAAGCTTTCTTT

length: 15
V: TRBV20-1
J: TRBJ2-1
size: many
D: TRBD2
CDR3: CSAQLAGDLYNEQFF
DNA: TGCAGTGCGCAACTAGCGGGAGATCTCTACAATGAGCAGTTCTTC

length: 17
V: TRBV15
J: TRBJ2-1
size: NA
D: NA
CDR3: CATSRDSMASSYNEQFF
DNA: TGTGCCACCAGCAGAGATTCAATGGCGAGCTCCTACAATGAGCAGTTCTTC

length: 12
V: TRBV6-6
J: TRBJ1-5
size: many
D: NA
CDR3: CASSRGDQPQHF
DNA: TGTGCCAGCAGTAGGGGGGATCAGCCCCAGCATTTT

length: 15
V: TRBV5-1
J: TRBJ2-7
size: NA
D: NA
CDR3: CASSLLTGGALEQYF
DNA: TGCGCCAGCAGCCTCCTGACTGGCGGGGCCCTCGAGCAGTACTTC

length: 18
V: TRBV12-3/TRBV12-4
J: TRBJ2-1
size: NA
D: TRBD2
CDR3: CACSLGSGRGISYNEQFF
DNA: TGTGCCTGCAGTTTAGGTAGCGGGAGGGGGATCTCCTACAATGAGCAGTTCTTC

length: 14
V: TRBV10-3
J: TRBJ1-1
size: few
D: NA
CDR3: CATTLGQLNTEAFF
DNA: TGTGCCACCACGTTAGGACAGTTGAACACTGAAGCTTTCTTT

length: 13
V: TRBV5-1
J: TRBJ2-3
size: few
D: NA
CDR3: CASSLEQTDTQYF
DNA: TGCGCCAGCAGCTTGGAACAGACAGATACGCAGTATTTT

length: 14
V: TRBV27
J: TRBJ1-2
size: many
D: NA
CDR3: CASSLSRSNYGYTF
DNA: TGTGCCAGCTCTTTATCTCGAAGTAACTATGGCTACACCTTC

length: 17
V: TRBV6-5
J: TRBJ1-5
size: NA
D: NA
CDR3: CASSYSNSHGLGQPQHF
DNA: TGTGCCAGCAGTTACAGTAACTCACACGGATTGGGTCAGCCCCAGCATTTT

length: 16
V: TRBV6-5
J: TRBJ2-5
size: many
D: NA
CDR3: CASSYSQGRASETQYF
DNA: TGTGCCAGCAGTTACTCACAGGGAAGGGCGAGTGAGACCCAGTACTTC

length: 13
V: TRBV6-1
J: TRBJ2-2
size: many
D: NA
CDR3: CASDRGNTGELFF
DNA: TGTGCCAGCGATCGGGGGAACACCGGGGAGCTGTTTTTT

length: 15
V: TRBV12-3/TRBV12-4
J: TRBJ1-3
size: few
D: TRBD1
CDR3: CASRSIRTGGNTIYF
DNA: TGTGCCAGCAGGTCGATACGGACAGGAGGAAACACCATATATTTT

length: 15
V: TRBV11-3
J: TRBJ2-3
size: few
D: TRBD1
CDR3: CASSLTGGAPDTQYF
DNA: TGTGCCAGCAGCTTGACAGGGGGCGCCCCGGATACGCAGTATTTT

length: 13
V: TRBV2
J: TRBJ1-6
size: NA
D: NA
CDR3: CASNELRNSPLHF
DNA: TGTGCCAGCAACGAGCTCCGGAATTCACCCCTCCACTTT

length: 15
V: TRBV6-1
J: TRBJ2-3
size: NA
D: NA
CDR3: CASSYRGEVVDTQYF
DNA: TGTGCCAGCTCCTACCGGGGAGAAGTAGTAGATACGCAGTATTTT

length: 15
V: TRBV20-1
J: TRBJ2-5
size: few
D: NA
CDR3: CSAREFRGSQETQYF
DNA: TGCAGTGCTAGAGAATTTAGGGGGTCTCAGGAGACCCAGTACTTC

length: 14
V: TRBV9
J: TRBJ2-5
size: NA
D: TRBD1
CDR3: CASSVRDRLETQYF
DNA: TGTGCCAGCAGCGTAAGGGACAGGTTAGAGACCCAGTACTTC

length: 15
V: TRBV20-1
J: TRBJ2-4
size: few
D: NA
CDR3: CSAIDARLAKNIQYF
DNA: TGCAGTGCTATCGATGCGAGGCTAGCCAAAAACATTCAGTACTTC

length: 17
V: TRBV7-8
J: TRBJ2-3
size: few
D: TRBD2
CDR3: CASSPRLAGPSTDTQYF
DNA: TGTGCCAGCAGCCCGAGACTAGCGGGGCCTAGCACAGATACGCAGTATTTT

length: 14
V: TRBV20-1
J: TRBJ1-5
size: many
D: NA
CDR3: CSATPPYSNQPQHF
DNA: TGCAGTGCTACCCCGCCTTATAGCAATCAGCCCCAGCATTTT

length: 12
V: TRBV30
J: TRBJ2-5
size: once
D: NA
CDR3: CAWSSGEETQYF
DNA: TGTGCCTGGAGTAGTGGGGAAGAGACCCAGTACTTC

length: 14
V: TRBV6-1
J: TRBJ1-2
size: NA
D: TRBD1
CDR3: CASRRGQEGYGYTF
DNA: TGTGCCAGCAGGCGCGGACAGGAAGGATATGGCTACACCTTC

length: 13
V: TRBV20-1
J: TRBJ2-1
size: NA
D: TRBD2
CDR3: CSAAGLAGAEQFF
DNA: TGCAGTGCCGCAGGACTAGCGGGAGCTGAGCAGTTCTTC

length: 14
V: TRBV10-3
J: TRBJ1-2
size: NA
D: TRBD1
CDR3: CAISAPLGGRGYTF
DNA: TGTGCCATCAGTGCCCCCCTAGGGGGCCGTGGCTACACCTTC

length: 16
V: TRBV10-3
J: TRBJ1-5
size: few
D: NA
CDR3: CAISSGEAGDNQPQHF
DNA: TGTGCCATCAGTTCAGGTGAGGCAGGGGACAATCAGCCCCAGCATTTT

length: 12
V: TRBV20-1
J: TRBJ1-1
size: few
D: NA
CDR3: CSAGGTNTEAFF
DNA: TGCAGTGCTGGAGGCACGAACACTGAAGCTTTCTTT

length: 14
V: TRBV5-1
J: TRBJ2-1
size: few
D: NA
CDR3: CASSLQGTVNEQFF
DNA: TGCGCCAGCAGCCTACAGGGAACGGTCAATGAGCAGTTCTTC

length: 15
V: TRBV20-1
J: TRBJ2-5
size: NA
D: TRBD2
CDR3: CSARDRTSGQETQYF
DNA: TGCAGTGCTAGAGATAGGACTAGCGGCCAAGAGACCCAGTACTTC

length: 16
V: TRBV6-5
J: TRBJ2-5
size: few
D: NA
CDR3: CASSYRGRQARETQYF
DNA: TGTGCCAGCAGTTACCGAGGGCGTCAGGCGCGGGAGACCCAGTACTTC

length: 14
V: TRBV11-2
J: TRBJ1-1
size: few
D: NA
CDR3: CASSPVRQFTEAFF
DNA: TGTGCCAGCAGCCCAGTCCGACAATTTACTGAAGCTTTCTTT

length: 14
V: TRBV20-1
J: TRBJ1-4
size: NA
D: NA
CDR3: CSAAPGTTNEKLFF
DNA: TGCAGTGCTGCCCCGGGGACAACTAATGAAAAACTGTTTTTT

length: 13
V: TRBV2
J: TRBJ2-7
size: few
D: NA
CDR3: CASSTPGTYEQYF
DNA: TGTGCCTCCAGTACCCCGGGGACCTACGAGCAGTACTTC

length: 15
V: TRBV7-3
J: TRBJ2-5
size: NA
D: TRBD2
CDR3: CASSQWGLTSETQYF
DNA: TGTGCCAGCAGCCAATGGGGACTAACGTCGGAGACCCAGTACTTC

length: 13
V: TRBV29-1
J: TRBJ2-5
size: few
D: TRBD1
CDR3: CSVDLGQKETQYF
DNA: TGCAGCGTTGACCTGGGACAGAAAGAGACCCAGTACTTC

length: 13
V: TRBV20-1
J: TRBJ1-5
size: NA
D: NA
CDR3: CSASWNSNQPQHF
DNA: TGCAGTGCTAGTTGGAATAGCAATCAGCCCCAGCATTTT

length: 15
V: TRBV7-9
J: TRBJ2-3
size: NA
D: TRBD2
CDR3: CASSSSGSFADTQYF
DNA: TGTGCCAGCAGTTCAAGCGGGAGTTTCGCAGATACGCAGTATTTT

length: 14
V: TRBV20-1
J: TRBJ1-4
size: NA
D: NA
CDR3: CSAPESLPNEKLFF
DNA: TGCAGTGCCCCGGAATCACTCCCTAATGAAAAACTGTTTTTT

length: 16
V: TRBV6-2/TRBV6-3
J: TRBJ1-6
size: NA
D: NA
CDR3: CASSRGQLISRSPLHF
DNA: TGTGCCAGCAGCCGAGGACAGCTCATATCTCGGTCACCCCTCCACTTT

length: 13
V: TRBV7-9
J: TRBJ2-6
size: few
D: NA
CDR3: CASSRFGANVLTF
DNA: TGTGCCAGCAGCCGATTTGGGGCCAACGTCCTGACTTTC

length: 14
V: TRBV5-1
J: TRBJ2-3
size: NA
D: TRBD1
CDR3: CASSMSGQEDTQYF
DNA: TGCGCCAGCAGCATGAGTGGACAGGAAGATACGCAGTATTTT

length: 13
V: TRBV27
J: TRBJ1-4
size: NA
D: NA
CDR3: CASRRRPGEKLFF
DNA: TGTGCCAGCCGCCGCAGACCAGGGGAAAAACTGTTTTTT

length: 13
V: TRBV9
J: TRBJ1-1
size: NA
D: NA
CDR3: CASSVDSFTEAFF
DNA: TGTGCCAGCAGCGTAGACTCGTTCACTGAAGCTTTCTTT

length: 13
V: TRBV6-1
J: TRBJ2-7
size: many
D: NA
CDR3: CASRHPLTYEQYF
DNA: TGTGCCAGCAGACATCCGCTAACCTACGAGCAGTACTTC

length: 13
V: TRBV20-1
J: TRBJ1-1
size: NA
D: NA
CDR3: CSARTRASTEAFF
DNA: TGCAGTGCTAGAACCAGGGCGAGCACTGAAGCTTTCTTT

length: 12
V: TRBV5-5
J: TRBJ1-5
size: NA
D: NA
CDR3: CASSEVYGRQHF
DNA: TGTGCCAGCAGCGAGGTCTATGGGCGCCAGCATTTT

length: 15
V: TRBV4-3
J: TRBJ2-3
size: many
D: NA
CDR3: CASSQDGRAADTQYF
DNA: TGCGCCAGCAGCCAAGATGGAAGGGCAGCAGATACGCAGTATTTT

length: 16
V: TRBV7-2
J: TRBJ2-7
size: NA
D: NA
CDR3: CASSLDWETGLYEQYF
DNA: TGTGCCAGCAGCTTAGACTGGGAAACAGGGCTCTACGAGCAGTACTTC

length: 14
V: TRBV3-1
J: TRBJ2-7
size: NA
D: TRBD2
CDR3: CASSSGLVGYEQYF
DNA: TGTGCCAGCAGCTCCGGACTAGTTGGCTACGAGCAGTACTTC

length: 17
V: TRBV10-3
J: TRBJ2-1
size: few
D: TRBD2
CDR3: CAISETSGKSSYNEQFF
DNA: TGTGCCATCAGTGAAACTAGCGGGAAGAGCTCCTACAATGAGCAGTTCTTC

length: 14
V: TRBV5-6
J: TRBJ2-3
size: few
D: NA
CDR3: CASTRDRNTDTQYF
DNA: TGTGCCAGCACCCGGGACCGAAATACAGATACGCAGTATTTT

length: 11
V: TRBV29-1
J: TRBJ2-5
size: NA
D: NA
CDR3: CSGSSQETQYF
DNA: TGCAGCGGGTCCAGTCAGGAGACCCAGTACTTC

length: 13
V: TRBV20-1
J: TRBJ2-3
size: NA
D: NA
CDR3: CSVIEGVGDTQYF
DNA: TGCAGTGTCATAGAAGGGGTCGGAGATACGCAGTATTTT

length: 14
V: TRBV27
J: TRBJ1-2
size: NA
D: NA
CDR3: CASRANRDSSGYTF
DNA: TGTGCCAGCAGAGCGAACCGGGACTCCTCGGGCTACACCTTC

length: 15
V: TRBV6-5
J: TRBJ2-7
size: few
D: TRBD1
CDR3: CASSYTGAHSYEQYF
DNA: TGTGCCAGCAGTTACACAGGGGCACATTCCTACGAGCAGTACTTC

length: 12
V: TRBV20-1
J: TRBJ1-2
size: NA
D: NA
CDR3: CSASWSEYGYTF
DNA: TGCAGTGCTAGTTGGTCCGAATATGGCTACACCTTC